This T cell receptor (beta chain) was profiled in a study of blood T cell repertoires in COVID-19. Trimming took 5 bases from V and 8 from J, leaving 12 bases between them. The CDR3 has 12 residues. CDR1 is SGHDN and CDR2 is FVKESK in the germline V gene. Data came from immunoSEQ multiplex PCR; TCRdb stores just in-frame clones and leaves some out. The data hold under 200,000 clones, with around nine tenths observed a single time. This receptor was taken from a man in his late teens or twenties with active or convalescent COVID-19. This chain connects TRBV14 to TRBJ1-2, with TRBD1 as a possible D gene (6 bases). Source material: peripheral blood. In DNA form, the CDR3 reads TGTGCCAGCAGCTTAGGACAGCGGGGCTACACCTTC. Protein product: CASSLGQRGYTF.